This T cell receptor (beta chain) was recorded in a study of Ad26.COV2.S vaccination and SARS-CoV-2 variants. Profiling relied on immunoSEQ multiplex PCR, and the TCRdb table lists in-frame clones only, not all of them. In the table there are 330,000 or so clones, roughly 90% of which are singletons. Trimming stripped 1 base from V and 6 bases from J, with 15 bases between. Germline V CDR1 and CDR2: GTSNPN, SVGIG (reference sequence). This CDR3 comprises 14 residues. This clone came up once. Treatment defined: over 15 received Ad26.COV2.S at low or high dose, single or two shots; several received placebo; per-sample allocation not given. Collection of the samples took place on day 63 after the first injection of vaccine or placebo.

The chain joins TRBV30 to TRBJ1-1; D is ambiguous. Here the sequenced sample was peripheral blood, taken in a trial of Ad26.COV2.S vaccine versus placebo. The clonotype was recovered from a person between 18 and 60 years old who received the Ad26.COV2.S COVID-19 vaccine or a placebo. CDR3 loop: CAWSALSGAAEAFF. As DNA, the CDR3 is TGTGCCTGGAGTGCTTTATCGGGTGCGGCTGAAGCTTTCTTT.